This T cell receptor beta chain was observed in a study of blood T cell repertoires in COVID-19 (dated by TCRdb to about 2020). For the study in its entirety: Collaborator samples came from the United States, Italy and Spain and covered acute and convalescent phases of COVID-19. The prospective study material was composed of cDNA or gDNA derived from T cells, B-cell-depleted T cells, or PBMCs. Deeply sampled blood TCRbeta repertoires from subjects exposed to, actively infected with, or recovered from COVID-19 were included in the dataset. A freely available public database, intended as a resource for researchers studying the immune response to SARS-CoV-2, is where the repertoires were released. Samples were obtained from the ongoing ImmuneRACE study (first 160 participants) and from over a thousand subjects provided by 6 global collaborators. Nearly every sample came with metadata listing a de-identified subject ID, COVID-19 status, age in years and sex. Where available, HLA class I and class II types were obtained from metadata supplied by the sample provider rather than from assay-based typing.

TCRbeta CDR3 regions were amplified from genomic DNA using the immunoSEQ Assay, a bias-controlled multiplex PCR. From the authors' description of their analysis: Nucleated cell counts per sample were estimated from amplification of reference gene primers within the assay. Sequence reads were collapsed and filtered to measure the absolute abundance of every unique TCRbeta CDR3 rearrangement. For each sample, productive Simpson clonality was calculated by taking the square root of Simpson's diversity index across productive rearrangements. As stored in TCRdb, this immuneACCESS dataset retains in-frame rearrangements with V and J assigned. A fraction of the clones does not appear; measured against another copy, unresolved V genes explain less than half of the discrepancy, and the remainder lacks a known reason. The DNA gave D and trimming, while V, J and clone size come from that table. This sample is represented by some 160,000 clones; approximately 80% of them were singletons. The top ten clonotypes cover roughly 4.7% of the sample.

A remark on this clone: What antigen it recognizes has not been identified. The record has no base qualities; no much larger clone is one base away.

Whole blood was collected in K2EDTA tubes by collaborating institutions according to the institutions' own protocols. For TCRbeta analysis, collaborators shipped samples in one of three forms: frozen whole blood, isolated PBMCs, or DNA extracted from either of those sample types. Unmatched junction bases come to 6, with V trimmed by 8 bases and J by 6 bases. The CDR3 measures 15 amino acids from cysteine to phenylalanine. The kept DNA is CDR3 alone, 45 bases in frame from the first base. Based on the germline V gene, the CDR1 and CDR2 sequences are SNHLY and FYNNEI. Beyond this particular receptor, the publication reports: How much clinical and demographic metadata was included differed by source and by participant, and the metadata was provided uncurated.

This chain is built from TRBV2 and TRBJ2-1; 14 bases in the junction line up with TRBD2. The sample was peripheral blood. The TCR sequence derives from a woman in her fifties or sixties with acute or convalescent COVID-19. The sequenced DNA: TGTGCCAGCGGGACTAGCGGGGGCCGGGGCAATGAGCAGTTCTTC. Its product reads: CASGTSGGRGNEQFF.